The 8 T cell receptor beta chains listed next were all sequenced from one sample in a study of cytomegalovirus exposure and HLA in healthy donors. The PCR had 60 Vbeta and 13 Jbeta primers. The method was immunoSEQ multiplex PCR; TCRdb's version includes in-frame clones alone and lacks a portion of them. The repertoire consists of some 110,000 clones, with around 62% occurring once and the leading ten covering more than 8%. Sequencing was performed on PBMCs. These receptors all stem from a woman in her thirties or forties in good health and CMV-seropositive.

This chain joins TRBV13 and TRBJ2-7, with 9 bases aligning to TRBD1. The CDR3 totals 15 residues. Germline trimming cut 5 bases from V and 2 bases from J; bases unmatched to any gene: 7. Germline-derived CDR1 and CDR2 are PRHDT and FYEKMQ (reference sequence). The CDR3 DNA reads TGTGCCAGCAGCCGCTCGGGACAGGGTACCTACGAGCAGTACTTC. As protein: CASSRSGQGTYEQYF.

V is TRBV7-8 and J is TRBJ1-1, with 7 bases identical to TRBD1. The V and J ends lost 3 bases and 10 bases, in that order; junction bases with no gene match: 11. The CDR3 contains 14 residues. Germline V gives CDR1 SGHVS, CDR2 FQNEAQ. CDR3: CASSFPGGSLGAFF. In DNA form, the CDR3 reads TGTGCCAGCAGCTTTCCAGGGGGGTCCCTTGGAGCTTTCTTT. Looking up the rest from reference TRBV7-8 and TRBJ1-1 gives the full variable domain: GAGVSQSPRYKVAKRGQDVALRCDPISGHVSLFWYQQALGQGPEFLTYFQNEAQLDKSGLPSDRFFAERPEGSVSTLKIQRTQQEDSAVYLCASSFPGGSLGAFFGQGTRLTVV.

The CDR3 spells CASSRGLAGGPMDTQYF. The CDR3, as DNA: TGTGCCAGCAGCCGGGGACTAGCGGGAGGGCCGATGGATACGCAGTATTTT. This rearrangement joins TRBV7-2 to TRBJ2-3, with 16 positions matching TRBD2. Germline loops: CDR1 SGHTA, CDR2 FQGNSA. The length of the CDR3 is 17 residues. With V trimmed by 5 bases and J by 6 bases, 8 bases remained unmatched.

The CDR3 loop is CASSQDQRGYGYTF. The CDR3 bases are TGCGCCAGCAGCCAAGATCAACGGGGCTATGGCTACACCTTC. The gene calls are TRBV4-1 and TRBJ1-2; D is undetermined. Germline V gene sequence: CDR1 MGHRA, CDR2 YSYEKL. V lost 0 bases to trimming and J lost 4 bases, with 9 bases between them. CDR3 length equals 14 residues.

The CDR3 sequence is CASSQGGYQPQHF. CDR3 nucleotides: TGTGCCAGCAGCCAAGGAGGTTATCAGCCCCAGCATTTT. The chain carries TRBV4-2 and TRBJ1-5; no clear D. Trimming pared 1 base from V and 5 bases from J, leaving 6 bases between. The CDR3 is made up of 13 amino acids. Looked up from germline, CDR1 is LGHNA and CDR2 is YNFKEQ.

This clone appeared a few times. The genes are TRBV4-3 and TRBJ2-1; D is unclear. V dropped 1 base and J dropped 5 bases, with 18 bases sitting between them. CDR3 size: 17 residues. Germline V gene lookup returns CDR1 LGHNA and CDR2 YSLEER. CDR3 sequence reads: CASSQGLARWSNNEQFF. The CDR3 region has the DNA TGCGCCAGCAGCCAAGGCCTGGCTCGTTGGAGTAACAATGAGCAGTTCTTC.

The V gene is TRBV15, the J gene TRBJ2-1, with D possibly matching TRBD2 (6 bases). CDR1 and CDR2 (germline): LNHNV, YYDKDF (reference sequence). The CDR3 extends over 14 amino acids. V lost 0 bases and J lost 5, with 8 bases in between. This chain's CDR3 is CATSRERDDNEQFF. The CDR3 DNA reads TGTGCCACCAGCAGAGAGCGGGACGACAATGAGCAGTTCTTC.

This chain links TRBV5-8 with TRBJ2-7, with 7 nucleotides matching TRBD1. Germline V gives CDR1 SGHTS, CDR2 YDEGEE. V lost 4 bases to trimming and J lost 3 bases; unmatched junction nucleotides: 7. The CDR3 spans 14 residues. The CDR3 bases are TGTGCCAGCAGCGGAACAGGGGTGGGCTACGAGCAGTACTTC. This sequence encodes CASSGTGVGYEQYF.